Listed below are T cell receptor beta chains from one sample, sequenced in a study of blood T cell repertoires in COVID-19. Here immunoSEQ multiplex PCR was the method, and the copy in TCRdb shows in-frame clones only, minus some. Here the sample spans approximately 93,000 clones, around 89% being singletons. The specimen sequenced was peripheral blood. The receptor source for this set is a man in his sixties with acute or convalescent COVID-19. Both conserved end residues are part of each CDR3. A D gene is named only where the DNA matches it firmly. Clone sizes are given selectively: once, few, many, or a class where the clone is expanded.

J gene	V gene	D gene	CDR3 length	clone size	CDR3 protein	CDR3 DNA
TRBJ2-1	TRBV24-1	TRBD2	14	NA	CATQTGGPHNEQFF	TGTGCCACCCAAACGGGGGGGCCACACAATGAGCAGTTCTTC
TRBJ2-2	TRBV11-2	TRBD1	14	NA	CASSADRVGGELFF	TGTGCCAGCAGCGCGGACAGGGTTGGAGGGGAGCTGTTTTTT
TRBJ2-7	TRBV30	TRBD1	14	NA	CAWSLGQVLGEQYF	TGTGCCTGGAGCCTGGGACAGGTGCTAGGTGAGCAGTACTTC
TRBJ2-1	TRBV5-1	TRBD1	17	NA	CASSLEPGTGIGNEQFF	TGCGCCAGCAGCTTGGAGCCCGGGACAGGGATTGGCAATGAGCAGTTCTTC
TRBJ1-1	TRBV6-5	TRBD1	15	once	CASRNRGGRDTEAFF	TGTGCCAGCAGGAACAGGGGCGGTAGAGACACTGAAGCTTTCTTT
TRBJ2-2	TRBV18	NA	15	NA	CASSPEQGRTGELFF	TGTGCCAGCTCACCAGAGCAGGGTAGGACCGGGGAGCTGTTTTTT
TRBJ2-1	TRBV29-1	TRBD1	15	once	CSVEVPGQGWNEQFF	TGCAGCGTTGAAGTTCCGGGACAGGGGTGGAATGAGCAGTTCTTC
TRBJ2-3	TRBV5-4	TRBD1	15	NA	CASSLGQGASDTQYF	TGTGCCAGCAGCTTGGGACAGGGGGCATCAGATACGCAGTATTTT
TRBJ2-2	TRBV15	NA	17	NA	CATSRDQYRTNTGELFF	TGTGCCACCAGCAGAGACCAGTACAGGACGAACACCGGGGAGCTGTTTTTT
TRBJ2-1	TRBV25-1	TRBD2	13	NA	CASLAGEKWEQFF	TGTGCCAGTCTAGCGGGAGAGAAGTGGGAGCAGTTCTTC
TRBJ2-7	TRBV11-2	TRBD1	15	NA	CASSLHRGDSYEQCF	TGTGCCAGCAGCCTGCACAGGGGGGACTCCTACGAGCAGTGCTTC
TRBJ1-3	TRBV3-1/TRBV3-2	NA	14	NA	CASSQFISGNTIYF	TGTGCCAGCAGCCAATTTATCTCTGGAAACACCATATATTTT
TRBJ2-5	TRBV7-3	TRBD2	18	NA	CASSSSPRASGRAETQYF	TGTGCCAGCAGCTCTTCCCCCCGGGCTAGCGGGAGAGCGGAGACCCAGTACTTC
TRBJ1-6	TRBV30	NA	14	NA	CAWSQRGRNSPLHF	TGTGCCTGGAGCCAAAGGGGAAGAAATTCACCCCTCCACTTT
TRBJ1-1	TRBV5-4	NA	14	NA	CASSLRQMNTEAFF	TGTGCCAGCAGCTTGAGACAGATGAACACTGAAGCTTTCTTT
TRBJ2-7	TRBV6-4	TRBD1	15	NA	CASSEYRDRGWEQYF	TGTGCCAGCAGTGAGTACCGGGACAGGGGGTGGGAGCAGTACTTC
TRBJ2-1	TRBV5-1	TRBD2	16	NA	CASSWTGTSNVNEQFF	TGCGCCAGCAGCTGGACCGGGACTAGCAATGTGAATGAGCAGTTCTTC
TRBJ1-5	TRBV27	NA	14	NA	CASSFNRDNQPQHF	TGTGCCAGCAGTTTTAACAGGGATAATCAGCCCCAGCATTTT
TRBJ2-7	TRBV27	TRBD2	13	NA	CASRLAGGPQQYF	TGTGCCAGCAGATTAGCGGGAGGGCCTCAGCAGTACTTC
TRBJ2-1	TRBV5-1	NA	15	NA	CASSLEVAEYNEQFF	TGCGCCAGCAGCTTGGAGGTAGCGGAGTACAATGAGCAGTTCTTC
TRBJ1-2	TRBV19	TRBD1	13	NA	CASTQDRVYGYTF	TGTGCCAGTACCCAGGACAGGGTCTATGGCTACACCTTC
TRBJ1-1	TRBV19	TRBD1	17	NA	CASSIGDWTGMNTEAFF	TGTGCCAGTAGTATAGGAGATTGGACAGGCATGAACACTGAAGCTTTCTTT
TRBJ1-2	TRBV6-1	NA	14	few	CASSEAGLRYGYTF	TGTGCCAGCAGTGAAGCGGGACTGCGGTATGGCTACACCTTC
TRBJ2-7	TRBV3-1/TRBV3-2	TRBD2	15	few	CASSLTSARPYEQYF	TGTGCCAGCAGCCTTACTAGCGCCCGACCCTACGAGCAGTACTTC
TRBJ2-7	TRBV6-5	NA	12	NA	CASIRDFYEQYF	TGTGCCAGCATCAGGGACTTCTACGAGCAGTACTTC
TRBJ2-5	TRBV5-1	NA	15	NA	CASSLDGRGTETQYF	TGCGCCAGCAGCTTGGATGGGCGGGGAACGGAGACCCAGTACTTC
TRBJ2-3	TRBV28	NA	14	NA	CASSLETSTDTQYF	TGTGCCAGCAGTTTAGAGACAAGCACAGATACGCAGTATTTT
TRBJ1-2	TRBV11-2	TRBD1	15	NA	CASSLGPSRGHGYTF	TGTGCCAGCAGCTTAGGCCCAAGCAGGGGGCATGGCTACACCTTC
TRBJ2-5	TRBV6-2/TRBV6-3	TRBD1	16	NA	CASSYWGTGLQETQYF	TGTGCCAGCAGTTACTGGGGGACAGGACTACAAGAGACCCAGTACTTC
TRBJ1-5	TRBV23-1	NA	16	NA	CASRRLGEGGNQPQHF	TGCGCCAGCAGGCGTCTGGGGGAGGGAGGCAATCAGCCCCAGCATTTT
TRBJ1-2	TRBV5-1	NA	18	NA	CASSLGAPQARGWDGYTF	TGCGCCAGCAGCTTGGGCGCACCTCAAGCCAGGGGCTGGGATGGCTACACCTTC
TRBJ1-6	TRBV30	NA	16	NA	CAWSVETGSYNSPLHF	TGTGCCTGGAGTGTAGAAACGGGTTCCTATAATTCACCCCTCCACTTT
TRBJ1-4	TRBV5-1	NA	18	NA	CASSSGRGGSATNEKLFF	TGCGCCAGCAGCTCAGGTCGCGGAGGGTCTGCAACTAATGAAAAACTGTTTTTT
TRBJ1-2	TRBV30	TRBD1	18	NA	CAWKGGLGTGDTLRGYTF	TGTGCCTGGAAAGGGGGTTTAGGGACAGGGGACACCTTACGGGGCTACACCTTC
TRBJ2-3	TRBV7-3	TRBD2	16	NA	CASSPQTSGRTDTQYF	TGTGCCAGCAGCCCCCAGACTAGCGGGAGGACAGATACGCAGTATTTT
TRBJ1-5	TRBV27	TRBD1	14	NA	CASSSGTGVQPQHF	TGTGCCAGCAGCTCCGGGACAGGGGTACAGCCCCAGCATTTT
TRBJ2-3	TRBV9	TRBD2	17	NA	CASSVDPAGGATDTQYF	TGTGCCAGCAGCGTAGATCCCGCCGGGGGGGCCACAGATACGCAGTATTTT
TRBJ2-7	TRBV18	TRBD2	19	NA	CASSPRREIPKSPQYEQYF	TGTGCCAGCTCACCACGGCGGGAGATCCCTAAGTCTCCTCAGTACGAGCAGTACTTC
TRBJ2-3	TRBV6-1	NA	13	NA	CASSEVTTDTQYF	TGTGCCAGCAGTGAAGTAACAACAGATACGCAGTATTTT
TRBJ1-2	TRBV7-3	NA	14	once	CASSSDPRGNGYTF	TGTGCCAGCAGCTCCGACCCCAGAGGGAATGGCTACACCTTC
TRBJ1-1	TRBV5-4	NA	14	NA	CASSLGAAKPEAFF	TGTGCCAGCAGCTTAGGGGCCGCGAAACCTGAAGCTTTCTTT
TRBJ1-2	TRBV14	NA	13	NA	CASSQARGYGYTF	TGTGCCAGCAGCCAAGCCAGAGGCTATGGCTACACCTTC
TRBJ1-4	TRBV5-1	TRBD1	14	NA	CASSPTGLSEKLFF	TGCGCCAGCAGCCCGACAGGGTTGAGTGAAAAACTGTTTTTT
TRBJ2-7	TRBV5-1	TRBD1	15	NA	CASSLGGQGAYEQYF	TGCGCCAGCAGCTTGGGTGGACAGGGGGCCTACGAGCAGTACTTC
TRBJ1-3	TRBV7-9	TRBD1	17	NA	CASSQGQGAGPGNTIYF	TGTGCCAGCAGCCAGGGACAGGGGGCAGGTCCTGGAAACACCATATATTTT
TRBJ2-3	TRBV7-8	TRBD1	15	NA	CASSLKGQITDTQYF	TGTGCCAGCAGCTTAAAGGGACAGATTACAGATACGCAGTATTTT
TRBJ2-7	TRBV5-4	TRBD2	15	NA	CASSGGLASSYEQYF	TGTGCCAGCAGCGGAGGACTAGCGAGCTCCTACGAGCAGTACTTC
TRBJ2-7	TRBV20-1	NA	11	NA	CSAQEGGEQYF	TGCAGTGCTCAAGAGGGCGGGGAGCAGTACTTC
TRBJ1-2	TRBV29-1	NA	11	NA	CSMEEGYGYTF	TGCAGCATGGAGGAAGGTTATGGCTACACCTTC
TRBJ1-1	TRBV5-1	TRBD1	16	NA	CASSFGTGAMNTEAFF	TGCGCCAGCAGCTTCGGGACAGGGGCTATGAACACTGAAGCTTTCTTT
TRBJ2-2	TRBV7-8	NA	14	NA	CASSFPGDTGELFF	TGTGCCAGCAGCTTTCCGGGAGACACCGGGGAGCTGTTTTTT
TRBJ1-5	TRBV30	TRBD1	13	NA	CAWSVQGDQPQHF	TGTGCCTGGAGTGTACAGGGGGATCAGCCCCAGCATTTT
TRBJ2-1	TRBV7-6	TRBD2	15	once	CASSSTSGAYNEQFF	TGTGCCAGCAGCTCCACTAGCGGGGCCTACAATGAGCAGTTCTTC